The following is a TCR beta chain sequence with its context. Antigen specificity is unknown. Germline lookup yields CDR1 LGHDT and CDR2 YNNKEL (reference sequence). Losses at the gene ends were 0 bases for V and 7 bases for J; bases not matched to a gene: 4. The CDR3 is made up of 14 amino acids. TCRdb reanalysed the reads using MiXCR and keeps one entry per CDR3 protein. This sample has some 700,000 distinct CDR3 sequences, with 35% to 45% found just once. This record belongs to a study of T cell repertoires in cytomegalovirus infection. Findings and limits, study-wide: What dominated the ex vivo response were HLA-C-restricted CMV-specific TCR beta clonotypes.

The source of this sequence is a human donor in good health (CMV status not recorded). Some clones in this sample may be carry-over from other donors' samples. Sequences were obtained from PBMCs. The chain joins TRBV3-1 to TRBJ1-1; TRBD1 aligns across 8 bases. CDR3 amino acids: CASSQDPGQGEAFF. DNA of the CDR3: TGTGCCAGCAGCCAAGATCCAGGACAGGGTGAAGCTTTCTTT. Together with reference TRBV3-1 and TRBJ1-1, the CDR3 gives the full variable domain: DTAVSQTPKYLVTQMGNDKSIKCEQNLGHDTMYWYKQDSKKFLKIMFSYNNKELIINETVPNRFSPKSPDKAHLNLHINSLELGDSAVYFCASSQDPGQGEAFFGQGTRLTVV.